The rows below give T cell receptor beta chains drawn from one sample of a study of response to subunit inactivated influenza vaccine. TCRdb independently ran MiXCR on the RT-PCR reads; one entry per CDR3 protein. This repertoire shows about 540,000 distinct CDR3 sequences, under 25% found once; its top ten account for about 3%. The sample was also linked to a second study, of T cells expressing NK-cell markers.

The specimen comprised CD4+ T cells sorted from PBMCs, sampled roughly 12 days after vaccination. These TCRs come from a man in his fifties or sixties who received an inactivated influenza vaccine. Both conserved end residues are part of each CDR3. Each record gives: V gene, J gene, CDR3 protein.

>TRBV11-1|TRBJ2-7
CASSPLRGLAGSSYEQYF
>TRBV7-8|TRBJ1-1
CASSLASILSWTGNTEAFF
>TRBV6-2/TRBV6-3|TRBJ1-1
CASTQGEDTEAFF
>TRBV7-8|TRBJ2-3
CASSSGTSGLTDTQYF
>TRBV14|TRBJ2-3
CASSAGLAGVKITDTQYF
>TRBV18|TRBJ2-1
CASSPRGQKGLF
>TRBV7-2|TRBJ1-2
CACRGTPTNYGYTF
>TRBV7-6|TRBJ2-3
CASGTGSDTQYF
>TRBV14|TRBJ2-1
CASSPLATPYNEQFF
>TRBV12-3/TRBV12-4|TRBJ1-1
CASRGQLLDTEAFF
>TRBV2|TRBJ1-1
CASRSRDRGTEAFF
>TRBV20-1|TRBJ2-3
CSARRGDTQYF
>TRBV12-3/TRBV12-4|TRBJ2-5
CASSLFPNQETQYF
>TRBV7-2|TRBJ2-3
CASSSPVRGTQYF
>TRBV28|TRBJ2-7
CASSLSPAGNYEQYF
>TRBV3-1|TRBJ2-2
CASSQIQSTGELFF
>TRBV11-2|TRBJ2-5
CASSLSDLQETQYF
>TRBV12-3/TRBV12-4|TRBJ2-3
CASSLGPVGTDTQYF
>TRBV15|TRBJ2-1
CATSRDRKGIEQFF
>TRBV20-1|TRBJ2-7
CSASAVRGWEQYF
>TRBV29-1|TRBJ2-5
CSVTGQGGETQYF
>TRBV6-2/TRBV6-3|TRBJ2-3
CASTPGRGTDTQYF
>TRBV4-2|TRBJ2-1
CASSQDSRSAEQFF
>TRBV18|TRBJ2-3
CASSPGSHIDTQYF
>TRBV19|TRBJ2-7
CASSSMGGRYSYEQYF
>TRBV6-1|TRBJ2-7
CASSDWGYEQYF
>TRBV6-2/TRBV6-3|TRBJ2-7
CASSYHLGRSSYEQYF
>TRBV12-3/TRBV12-4|TRBJ1-1
CASSFRDRGSEAFF
>TRBV7-2|TRBJ2-7
CASSLGPENYEQYF
>TRBV29-1|TRBJ2-5
CSAIETGVETQYF
>TRBV30|TRBJ1-1
CAWDRDGGEAFF
>TRBV12-3/TRBV12-4|TRBJ1-5
CASSPANRGSQPQHF
>TRBV2|TRBJ2-1
CASRNSGRSQFF
>TRBV7-2|TRBJ2-3
CASSLASRFTDTQYF
>TRBV20-1|TRBJ2-2
CSARDQGAGGELFF
>TRBV7-3|TRBJ2-1
CASSLRAGGGLNEQFF
>TRBV5-5|TRBJ1-1
CASSLSVEAFF
>TRBV7-3|TRBJ1-6
CASSSRDRGSPLHF
>TRBV14|TRBJ1-2
CASSQGAGRYGYTF
>TRBV12-3/TRBV12-4|TRBJ1-1
CASRMAGITEAFF
>TRBV5-1|TRBJ2-1
CASSTTSGGAGYNEQFF
>TRBV4-3|TRBJ2-2
CASSQRPAGTNTGELFF